A single sample gave rise to the 18 T cell receptor beta chains below, sequenced in a study of relationships among human T cell subsets. Anti-CD45RA microbeads isolated naive and transitional T cells from pooled CD4+ and CD8+ cells. From mRNA, alpha and beta CDR3 regions were amplified using semiquantitative ARM-PCR. Exponential amplification used communal superprimers after tagged nested gene-specific primers in ARM-PCR. MiXCR was run by TCRdb on the multiplex PCR reads, yielding one entry per CDR3 protein. The data show 7,000 to 9,500 distinct CDR3 sequences, approximately 70% seen once. Sequencing was carried out using naive and transitional (CD45RA+) T cells sorted from blood. Source of these receptors: a man in his forties in good health.

The J gene is TRBJ2-5, the V gene TRBV10-3; 7 bases line up with TRBD2. The CDR3 has 15 residues. Germline trimming cut 2 bases from V and 4 bases from J; bases unmatched to any gene: 7. Germline loops: CDR1 ENHRY, CDR2 SYGVKD. The CDR3 reads CAISEGPGRGETQYF. In DNA form, the CDR3 reads TGTGCCATCAGTGAGGGGCCGGGGAGGGGAGAGACCCAGTACTTC.

This chain uses TRBV4-1 with TRBJ2-1; 8 positions agree with TRBD2. V gave up 6 bases and J gave up 8 bases; unmatched junction bases: 9. Per the germline V gene, CDR1 is MGHRA and CDR2 is YSYEKL. CDR3 size: 14 residues. CDR3 sequence: CASSWGLGIDEQFF. CDR3 sequence (DNA): TGCGCCAGCAGTTGGGGACTAGGGATTGATGAGCAGTTCTTC.

The chain combines TRBV12-3 or TRBV12-4 with TRBJ2-7, with 8 bases lining up with TRBD1. The CDR3 runs to 15 residues. The V segment lost 6 bases and the J segment 2 bases; nucleotides outside the gene matches: 9. The CDR3 DNA reads TGTGCCAGCAGCCCTGGGACAGGAGGGCCCTACGAGCAGTACTTC. Translated, it gives CASSPGTGGPYEQYF.

This sequence joins TRBV13 and TRBJ2-7; unclear D gene. Trimming took off 5 bases at V and 5 bases at J, with 7 bases between the two ends. This CDR3 is built from 11 residues. Germline assignment: CDR1 PRHDT and CDR2 FYEKMQ (reference sequence). The CDR3: CASSTANEQYF. DNA of the CDR3: TGTGCCAGCAGCACTGCCAACGAGCAGTACTTC.

V gene TRBV30 combines with J gene TRBJ1-1, with D possibly being TRBD1 (5 bases). The V gene lost 0 bases and the J gene lost 5 bases, with 13 bases spanning the gap. The germline V gene encodes CDR1 GTSNPN and CDR2 SVGIG (reference sequence). The CDR3 has 14 residues. The CDR3 DNA sequence: TGTGCCTGGAGTGTAATCCGACGGGGGACTGAAGCTTTCTTT. It translates to CAWSVIRRGTEAFF.

The CDR3 DNA is TGTGCCAGTAGTATAAATAGCAAGATATACAATGAGCAGTTCTTC. The encoded protein is CASSINSKIYNEQFF. This chain joins TRBV19 and TRBJ2-1; D is ambiguous. Germline V gene sequence: CDR1 LNHDA, CDR2 SQIVND (reference sequence). Between the trimmed V and J ends, which lost 2 bases and 4 bases, there was a span of 12 bases. CDR3 size: 15 residues. Combining the CDR3 with reference TRBV19 and TRBJ2-1 gives the whole variable domain DGGITQSPKYLFRKEGQNVTLSCEQNLNHDAMYWYRQDPGQGLRLIYYSQIVNDFQKGDIAEGYSVSREKKESFPLTVTSAQKNPTAFYLCASSINSKIYNEQFFGPGTRLTVL.

V is TRBV12-3 or TRBV12-4 and J is TRBJ2-3; no reliable D call. The ends were cut back, 3 bases at V and 2 bases at J, with 12 bases in the middle. The CDR3 is 15 amino acids. The CDR3 coding sequence is TGTGCCAGCAGTTTCAGATGGTATGCCACAGATACGCAGTATTTT. It codes for CASSFRWYATDTQYF.

V usage is TRBV27 and J usage is TRBJ2-6; D possibly corresponds to TRBD1 (6 bases). The germline V gene encodes CDR1 MNHEY and CDR2 SMNVEV (reference sequence). The CDR3 length is 16 residues. Trimming took 3 bases from V and 2 from J, leaving 11 bases between them. The CDR3 DNA follows: TGTGCCAGCAGTTTTGGGGCAGGGGCTGGGGCCAACGTCCTGACTTTC. Translating it yields CASSFGAGAGANVLTF.

The J gene is TRBJ1-5, the V gene TRBV20-1; D is ambiguous. CDR1 and CDR2 from the germline V gene are DFQATT and SNEGSKA (reference sequence). Trimming shortened V by 6 bases and J by 0 bases, and 12 bases separated the two germline ends. The CDR3 extends over 14 amino acids. This CDR3 reads CSAEGTVSNQPQHF. The CDR3 DNA sequence: TGCAGTGCGGAGGGAACGGTTAGCAATCAGCCCCAGCATTTT.

The table lists this clonotype with a few counts. CDR3 bases: TGTGCCAGCAGCTTAGATGGGACAGGCCATGGCTACACCTTC. Residues: CASSLDGTGHGYTF. The chain recombines TRBV11-2 with TRBJ1-2; 8 nucleotides match TRBD1. Trimming cost V 0 bases and J 6 bases; bases outside gene matches: 3. The CDR3 is made up of 14 amino acids. Germline CDR1 SGHAT, CDR2 FQNNGV.

The J gene is TRBJ2-7, the V gene TRBV6-5; TRBD2 matches 12 bases. Germline-derived CDR1 and CDR2 are MNHEY and SVGAGI. J gave up 1 base and V 8 bases, and 6 bases lay outside the gene matches. The CDR3 has 15 amino acids. CDR3 sequence reads: CASGLAGTGSYEQYF. The CDR3 bases are TGTGCCAGCGGACTAGCGGGGACCGGGTCCTACGAGCAGTACTTC.

The rearrangement joins TRBV12-3 or TRBV12-4 to TRBJ2-5, with a tentative D call TRBD2 (6 bases). The V end lost 2 bases, the J end lost 5 bases, and 12 bases lay between the germline ends. The CDR3 is made up of 14 amino acids. The CDR3 spells CASSLLEGMETQYF. CDR3 coding DNA: TGTGCCAGCAGTTTATTGGAGGGGATGGAGACCCAGTACTTC.

As to this clonotype: At one boundary the junction diverges from the germline segment, which might be a read error. This CDR3 reads CASSLATGWGWGNTYNEQFF. The CDR3 DNA reads as TGCGCCAGCAGCTTGGCAACCGGGTGGGGTTGGGGAAATACGTACAATGAGCAGTTCTTC. The chain recombines TRBV5-4 with TRBJ2-1, with D unresolved. The CDR3 is 20 residues long. Germline lookup yields CDR1 SGHNT and CDR2 YYREEE (reference sequence).

V gene TRBV7-9 combines with J gene TRBJ2-7; D possibly matches TRBD1 or TRBD2 (6 bases each). The CDR3 sequence is 15 residues long. Germline CDR1 and CDR2: SEHNR and FQNEAQ (reference sequence). Trimming removed 5 bases at V and 6 bases at J, with 20 bases between. CDR3 amino acids: CASSPGRGGIIEQYF. The CDR3 DNA reads TGTGCCAGCAGCCCGGGGAGAGGGGGGATAATCGAGCAGTACTTC.

In the case of this clonotype: An end of the junction differs from the germline gene, which may be a read error. The genes are TRBV5-4 and TRBJ2-3; possibly TRBD2 for D (5 bases). CDR3 size: 15 residues. Germline CDR1 and CDR2: SGHNT and YYREEE (reference sequence). Here the CDR3 DNA reads TGCGCCAGCAGCTTGGAACTAGGGAGCACAGATACGCAGTATTTT. Residues: CASSLELGSTDTQYF.

This chain joins TRBV29-1 and TRBJ2-5; weak D call: TRBD2 (6 bases). V was clipped by 4 bases and J by 5 bases, with 14 bases between them. Germline V lookup: CDR1 SQVTM, CDR2 ANQGSEA. CDR3 size: 13 residues. CDR3 sequence (DNA): TGCAGCGTTGCGTCCCGGGGGTGGGAGACCCAGTACTTC. Translation gives CSVASRGWETQYF.

The chain is built from TRBV5-1 and TRBJ2-7; 7 bases map to TRBD1. After removal of 4 bases from V and 6 bases from J, the junction contained 10 bases not matched to a gene. The length of the CDR3 is 14 residues. Germline V CDR1 and CDR2: SGHRS, YFSETQ. CDR3 region: CASSQSTGSGEQYF. Written as DNA, the CDR3 is TGCGCCAGCAGCCAATCGACAGGGTCTGGCGAGCAGTACTTC. The full variable domain, with the rest looked up from reference TRBV5-1 and TRBJ2-7, is KAGVTQTPRYLIKTRGQQVTLSCSPISGHRSVSWYQQTPGQGLQFLFEYFSETQRNKGNFPGRFSGRQFSNSRSEMNVSTLELGDSALYLCASSQSTGSGEQYFGPGTRLTVT.

The chain is built from TRBV7-8 and TRBJ2-1, with 13 bases matching TRBD2. Germline V CDR1 and CDR2: SGHVS, FQNEAQ. This CDR3 has 15 amino acids. The J segment lost 7 bases and the V segment lost 5 bases, leaving 5 bases of the junction unmatched. The CDR3 DNA is TGTGCCAGCAGCCGCGGACTAGCGGGAGTTAATGAGCAGTTCTTC. This gives the protein CASSRGLAGVNEQFF.